This TCR beta chain is drawn from a study of Ad26.COV2.S vaccination and SARS-CoV-2 variants (dated by TCRdb to about 2021). For the study in its entirety: Donors in the vaccine arm were drawn from COV1001, a multicentre, randomized, double-blind, placebo-controlled phase I-IIa trial testing Ad26.COV2.S in healthy adults. Ad26.COV2.S was administered intramuscularly at 5 x 10^10 or 1 x 10^11 viral particles, either as a single shot or as two shots given 56 days apart. TCRbeta repertoire sequencing served as the tool for gauging how specific and how broad the SARS-CoV-2-reactive T cell receptors were following Ad26.COV2.S vaccination. The TCR-sequenced set comprised around 30 samples: some 19 Ad26.COV2.S vaccine recipients, 5 placebo recipients and 8 SARS-CoV-2 convalescent individuals. Trial participants were randomized into five groups of five: low-dose or high-dose Ad26.COV2.S given once or twice, or placebo on both occasions. Blinding of investigators to trial group allocation was maintained during experiments and outcome assessment. Overall study results and their limits: The authors noted that total T cell responses may have been underestimated by the TCR breadth and depth analyses. Substantial breadth of spike-specific CD8+ and CD4+ T cell responses was reported after vaccination. Spike-specific TCR breadth was higher in Ad26.COV2.S recipients than in placebo recipients (P = 0.0014). The study was not powered for comparison of responses between vaccine doses or regimens. Comparable non-spike TCR breadth was observed between vaccine and placebo recipients, consistent with only spike being contained in the vaccine.

This sample's treatment or condition label indicates: around 19 received Ad26.COV2.S at low or high dose, single or two shots; 5 received placebo; per-sample allocation not given. Repertoires of vaccine and placebo recipients were sequenced from samples taken on day 63 after the first injection. Cohort 1b enrolled around 24 adults aged 18-55 years at a single site in Boston, USA, between 29 July and 7 August 2020. Ad26.COV2.S was a replication-incompetent adenovirus type 26 vector expressing a prefusion-stabilized SARS-CoV-2 spike protein from the original Wuhan strain. The immunoSEQ Assay was the method used to sequence TCRbeta CDR3 regions. After extraction, genomic DNA underwent amplification by bias-controlled multiplex PCR, followed by high-throughput sequencing. The authors processed their data as follows. To quantify the absolute abundance of every unique TCRbeta CDR3 region, sequences were collapsed and filtered. Usable DNA was measured by amplifying reference genes present in all nucleated cells, and TCRbeta template counts were normalized to that usable DNA to estimate T cell fraction. Repertoire TCRs were annotated as SARS-CoV-2-specific when V gene, CDR3 amino acid sequence and J gene were exactly matched to a known reactive TCR set. The reference SARS-CoV-2 TCR set was derived from MIRA and filtered for enrichment in COVID-19-positive ImmuneCODE repertoires, a step that removed public or cross-reactive TCRs. Using the MIRA antigens, annotated TCRs were further analysed by specific ORF or by position within an ORF. Depth was the summed frequency of annotated unique rearrangements, while breadth was defined as annotated unique rearrangements over total unique productive rearrangements. Group comparisons of TCR breadth used two-sided Wilcoxon rank-sum tests. TCRdb retrieved this table from immuneACCESS and kept in-frame rearrangements only. Not all clones are present; in checked studies, unresolved V genes account for under half, and no reason is known for the remainder. V, J and clone size were drawn from that table, and D and trimming were deduced from the DNA. Here the sample has 300,000 to 350,000 clones; 85% to 90% occur a single time. Of the sample, approximately 5.8% falls within the top ten clones.

This clone appeared once. Its antigen is unknown. No base-level quality is on record; no much larger clone is a single base apart. The sequence derives from a person aged 18-65 years who received the Ad26.COV2.S COVID-19 vaccine or a placebo. Specimen: peripheral blood, collected in a trial of Ad26.COV2.S vaccine versus placebo.

Here is the DNA: TGTGCCAGCAGCGAAGGGTCAGTCAACACTGAAGCTTTCTTT. Translated, this gives CASSEGSVNTEAFF. The chain joins TRBV7-9 to TRBJ1-1, with no confident D gene call. CDR1 and CDR2 are drawn from the germline V gene (reference sequence): SEHNR, FQNEAQ. The CDR3 starts with the cysteine, ends with the phenylalanine, and has 14 residues. CDR3 DNA is the only sequence kept; it has 42 bases, read in frame from the first base. Trimming costs V 5 bases and J 2 bases, and their ends lie 12 bases apart.